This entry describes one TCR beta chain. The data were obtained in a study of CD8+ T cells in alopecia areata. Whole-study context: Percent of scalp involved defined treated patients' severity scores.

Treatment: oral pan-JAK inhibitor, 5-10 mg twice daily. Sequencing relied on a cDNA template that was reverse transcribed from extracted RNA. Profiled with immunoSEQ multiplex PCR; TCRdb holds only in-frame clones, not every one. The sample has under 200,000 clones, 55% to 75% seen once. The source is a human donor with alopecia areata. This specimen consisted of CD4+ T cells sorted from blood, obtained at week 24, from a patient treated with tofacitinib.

CDR3 coding DNA: TGTGCCTGGAGTGGGACGGCGAACACTGAAGCTTTCTTT. It is translated as CAWSGTANTEAFF. This chain connects TRBV30 to TRBJ1-1, with D unclear. Trimming took 1 base from V and 1 from J, leaving 7 bases between them. Germline V gene data show CDR1 as GTSNPN and CDR2 as SVGIG (reference sequence). The CDR3 is made up of 13 amino acids. Supplemented by reference TRBV30 and TRBJ1-1, the full variable domain reads SQTIHQWPATLVQPVGSPLSLECTVEGTSNPNLYWYRQAAGRGLQLLFYSVGIGQISSEVPQNLSASRPQDRQFILSSKKLLLSDSGFYLCAWSGTANTEAFFGQGTRLTVV.